These T cell receptor beta chains were read from a single sample in a study of OX40 agonist ivuxolimab in advanced cancers. Measured with immunoSEQ multiplex PCR; TCRdb has only the in-frame clones, and not every one. The profile covers 98,000 or so clones, with approximately 91% appearing a single time and around 0.82% taken by the ten largest. This specimen was CD4+ or CD8+ T cells sorted from blood, taken in a trial of the OX40 agonist ivuxolimab. These receptor sequences come from an adult with an advanced solid tumor such as melanoma, head and neck, liver or kidney cancer. CDR3s include the opening cysteine and the closing phenylalanine or tryptophan. Fields, in order: clone size, D gene, J gene, V gene, CDR3 protein, CDR3 DNA. A D gene is named only where the DNA matches it firmly. Some rows mark clone size as missing; the rest say once, few, many or name a class of expanded clone.

abundance: -; d_gene: -; j_gene: TRBJ2-3; v_gene: TRBV5-8; CDR3aa: CASSLTDSPTQYF; CDR3nt: TGTGCCAGCAGCTTGACGGATTCTCCCACGCAGTATTTT
abundance: -; d_gene: -; j_gene: TRBJ2-2; v_gene: TRBV30; CDR3aa: CAWSVGLLGTGELFF; CDR3nt: TGTGCCTGGAGTGTAGGGCTCCTGGGGACCGGGGAGCTGTTTTTT
abundance: -; d_gene: TRBD1; j_gene: TRBJ1-5; v_gene: TRBV10-3; CDR3aa: CAISGTGGTNQPQHF; CDR3nt: TGTGCCATCAGCGGGACAGGGGGGACGAATCAGCCCCAGCATTTT
abundance: -; d_gene: TRBD1; j_gene: TRBJ1-2; v_gene: TRBV7-2; CDR3aa: CASSRQGRVHGYTF; CDR3nt: TGTGCCAGCAGCCGACAGGGTAGGGTCCATGGCTACACCTTC
abundance: once; d_gene: -; j_gene: TRBJ2-6; v_gene: TRBV7-7; CDR3aa: CASSLDHASGLSSGANVLTF; CDR3nt: TGTGCTAGCAGCTTAGATCATGCCAGCGGCCTTTCCTCTGGGGCCAACGTCCTGACTTTC
abundance: -; d_gene: TRBD1; j_gene: TRBJ2-7; v_gene: TRBV6-1; CDR3aa: CASRAGTGITYEQYF; CDR3nt: TGTGCCAGCAGGGCAGGGACAGGGATTACCTACGAGCAGTACTTC
abundance: -; d_gene: -; j_gene: TRBJ2-1; v_gene: TRBV7-2; CDR3aa: CASSLDGSLYNEQFF; CDR3nt: TGTGCCAGCAGCTTAGATGGTAGCTTGTACAATGAGCAGTTCTTC
abundance: -; d_gene: TRBD2; j_gene: TRBJ2-1; v_gene: TRBV19; CDR3aa: CASSIGTSGREEQFF; CDR3nt: TGTGCCAGTAGTATAGGGACTAGCGGGAGGGAAGAGCAGTTCTTC
abundance: -; d_gene: TRBD2; j_gene: TRBJ2-1; v_gene: TRBV5-6; CDR3aa: CASERGLAGGRSYNEQFF; CDR3nt: TGTGCCAGCGAGCGAGGACTAGCGGGAGGCAGATCCTACAATGAGCAGTTCTTC
abundance: -; d_gene: -; j_gene: TRBJ1-4; v_gene: TRBV5-1; CDR3aa: CASSLGVTNEKLFF; CDR3nt: TGCGCCAGCAGCTTGGGGGTAACTAATGAAAAACTGTTTTTT
abundance: -; d_gene: -; j_gene: TRBJ2-1; v_gene: TRBV5-1; CDR3aa: CASSLAMAGFWEGSNEQFF; CDR3nt: TGCGCCAGCAGCTTGGCCATGGCAGGTTTTTGGGAAGGGAGCAATGAGCAGTTCTTC
abundance: -; d_gene: -; j_gene: TRBJ2-3; v_gene: TRBV27; CDR3aa: CASTPPVTQYF; CDR3nt: TGTGCCAGCACCCCTCCCGTTACGCAGTATTTT
abundance: -; d_gene: TRBD1; j_gene: TRBJ1-6; v_gene: TRBV6-5; CDR3aa: CASKGQSSYNSPLHF; CDR3nt: TGTGCCAGCAAGGGACAGAGCTCCTATAATTCACCCCTCCACTTT
abundance: -; d_gene: -; j_gene: TRBJ2-7; v_gene: TRBV11-3; CDR3aa: CASSPAGQYSEQYF; CDR3nt: TGTGCCAGCAGCCCCGCGGGACAATACAGCGAGCAGTACTTC
abundance: -; d_gene: -; j_gene: TRBJ1-5; v_gene: TRBV6-5; CDR3aa: CASSSRAGNQPQHF; CDR3nt: TGTGCCAGCAGTTCAAGGGCAGGCAATCAGCCCCAGCATTTT
abundance: -; d_gene: TRBD1; j_gene: TRBJ2-3; v_gene: TRBV27; CDR3aa: CASSWDRSTDTQYF; CDR3nt: TGTGCCAGCAGTTGGGACAGGAGCACAGATACGCAGTATTTT
abundance: -; d_gene: TRBD2; j_gene: TRBJ2-2; v_gene: TRBV6-1; CDR3aa: CASSVSGARAGELFF; CDR3nt: TGTGCCAGCAGTGTTAGCGGGGCGAGGGCCGGGGAGCTGTTTTTT
abundance: -; d_gene: -; j_gene: TRBJ2-2; v_gene: TRBV30; CDR3aa: CAWRGAGELFF; CDR3nt: TGTGCCTGGAGGGGGGCCGGGGAGCTGTTTTTT
abundance: -; d_gene: -; j_gene: TRBJ2-1; v_gene: TRBV18; CDR3aa: CASSPGANEQFF; CDR3nt: TGTGCCAGCTCACCGGGCGCGAATGAGCAGTTCTTC